The 16 T cell receptor beta chains in this list originate from one sample, sequenced in a study of T cell responses to AZD1222 COVID-19 vaccine. Method: immunoSEQ multiplex PCR; TCRdb's copy keeps in-frame clones and lacks some. This repertoire shows 150,000 to 200,000 clones, 80% to 95% found once; its top ten account for about 1.8%. The sequenced sample was peripheral blood, obtained 28 days after the second AZD1222 dose. These TCRs come from an adult who received the AZD1222 COVID-19 vaccine.

As DNA, the CDR3 is TGTGCCAGCAGCGTAGGTTTGGACAGGGGGCATTCAAACACCGGGGAGCTGTTTTTT. This codes for CASSVGLDRGHSNTGELFF. This chain uses TRBV9 with TRBJ2-2, with 11 bases matching TRBD1. This CDR3 is built from 19 residues. The V gene end was trimmed by 0 bases and the J gene end by 2 bases; junction bases not matched to a gene: 9. Germline CDR1 reads SGDLS; CDR2 reads YYNGEE.

The chain carries TRBV6-6 and TRBJ2-5; 9 nucleotides agree with TRBD2. The CDR3 spans 16 residues. Trimming cost V 0 bases and J 5 bases; bases outside gene matches: 7. CDR1 and CDR2 (germline): MNHNY, SVGAGI (reference sequence). The CDR3 bases are TGTGCCAGCAGTTACTCGGGGGCTAGCGGGATGGAGACCCAGTACTTC. Translation: CASSYSGASGMETQYF.

The V and J genes are TRBV29-1 and TRBJ2-7, with TRBD1 matching 7 bases. J lost 3 bases, V lost 5 bases, and 19 bases had no gene match. This CDR3 is 17 amino acids long. The germline gives CDR1 SQVTM, CDR2 ANQGSEA. The CDR3 loop is CSVLARTISGQNYEQYF. The CDR3 DNA is TGCAGCGTTCTTGCTCGAACAATCTCGGGACAGAACTACGAGCAGTACTTC.

The V and J genes are TRBV24-1 and TRBJ2-3; 9 bases are shared with TRBD1. The CDR3 spans 15 residues. J lost 5 bases, V lost 5 bases, and 7 bases had no gene match. CDR1 and CDR2 from the germline V gene are KGHDR and SFDVKD. CDR3 in DNA: TGTGCCACCAGTGGCGGGACAGGGCTGGGAGATACGCAGTATTTT. Protein sequence: CATSGGTGLGDTQYF.

By share, this clone counts as medium-sized. The sample holds other DNA sequences that translate to the same CDR3. The V gene is TRBV7-2, the J gene TRBJ2-2; D could derive from TRBD1 or TRBD2 (6 bases each). The CDR3 runs to 14 residues. Trimming stripped 3 bases from V and 6 bases from J, with 11 bases between. CDR1 and CDR2 (germline): SGHTA, FQGNSA. CDR3 amino acids: CASSLSGGPGELFF. CDR3 bases: TGTGCCAGCAGCTTGTCCGGGGGCCCCGGGGAGCTGTTTTTT.

The J gene is TRBJ1-1, the V gene TRBV7-3; D is perhaps TRBD1 (5 bases). CDR3 length: 13 amino acids. CDR1 and CDR2 from the germline V gene are SGHTA and FQGTGA. V gave up 2 bases and J gave up 7 bases, with 11 bases separating them. The CDR3 bases are TGTGCCAGCAGCTTAGATGGGACCCTTGAAGCTTTCTTT. Translated: CASSLDGTLEAFF.

V gene TRBV3-1 (or the pseudogene TRBV3-2) combines with J gene TRBJ2-7; unclear D gene. V dropped 2 bases and J dropped 5 bases, with 7 bases sitting between them. CDR1 is LGHDT and CDR2 is YNNKEL in the germline V gene (reference sequence). The CDR3 covers 12 residues. Written as DNA, the CDR3 is TGTGCCAGCAGCCAATCCAGCCACGAGCAGTACTTC. Protein sequence: CASSQSSHEQYF.

In DNA, the CDR3 is TGTGCCAGCAGCCGGACCGTTCAGCTTAGCAATCAGCCCCAGCATTTT. This translates into CASSRTVQLSNQPQHF. The rearrangement uses TRBV4-2 and TRBJ1-5; D is unresolved. V was clipped by 4 bases and J by 0 bases, with 13 bases between them. CDR3 length: 16 amino acids. Germline assignment: CDR1 LGHNA and CDR2 YNFKEQ.

The chain employs TRBV4-1 and TRBJ2-3; D not certain. The CDR3 length is 15 residues. Germline CDR1 is MGHRA and CDR2 is YSYEKL. V lost 0 bases and J lost 3, with 10 bases in between. The CDR3 DNA follows: TGCGCCAGCAGCCAAGATTGGCCGTCGACAGATACGCAGTATTTT. The encoded protein is CASSQDWPSTDTQYF.

DNA for the CDR3: TGTGCCAGCAGCCAATTTATTAACGAGCAGTACTTC. Its translation is CASSQFINEQYF. The chain uses TRBV3-1 (or the pseudogene TRBV3-2) and TRBJ2-7, with no clear D. V gave up 2 bases and J gave up 5 bases, with 7 bases separating them. The CDR3 consists of 12 residues. In germline, CDR1 is LGHDT, CDR2 YNNKEL (reference sequence).

Of note for this clone: Within the sample, other DNA sequences also encode this same CDR3. V and J are TRBV5-1 and TRBJ2-3, with a tentative D call TRBD2 (6 bases). The CDR3 consists of 14 residues. The V gene's germline CDR1 is SGHRS and CDR2 YFSETQ. The V end was cut by 4 bases, the J end by 2 bases, with 11 bases between. CDR3 protein: CASSLGTFTDTQYF. The CDR3, as DNA: TGCGCCAGCAGCCTCGGGACTTTCACAGATACGCAGTATTTT. Full variable domain (remainder filled in from reference TRBV5-1 and TRBJ2-3): KAGVTQTPRYLIKTRGQQVTLSCSPISGHRSVSWYQQTPGQGLQFLFEYFSETQRNKGNFPGRFSGRQFSNSRSEMNVSTLELGDSALYLCASSLGTFTDTQYFGPGTRLTVL.

The V gene is TRBV30, the J gene TRBJ1-5, with 7 bases identical to TRBD1. Looked up from germline, CDR1 is GTSNPN and CDR2 is SVGIG (reference sequence). V dropped 4 bases and J dropped 2; count of bases not matched to a gene: 5. The CDR3 sequence is 14 residues long. The CDR3 coding sequence is TGTGCCTGGAAGACAGGGTCCGGCAATCAGCCCCAGCATTTT. Residues: CAWKTGSGNQPQHF.

This rearrangement joins TRBV5-8 to TRBJ1-5, with D perhaps matching TRBD1 (6 bases). Germline V gene data show CDR1 as SGHTS and CDR2 as YDEGEE. V gave up 4 bases and J gave up 0 bases, with 17 bases separating them. CDR3 length: 17 amino acids. The CDR3 sequence is CASSTGQPPYSNQPQHF. The CDR3 region has the DNA TGTGCCAGCAGCACAGGACAGCCTCCTTATAGCAATCAGCCCCAGCATTTT.

Concerning this clone itself: The same CDR3 also results from other DNA sequences found in this sample. The chain recombines TRBV4-1 with TRBJ1-6, with 8 bases matching TRBD1. The CDR3 length is 15 residues. Trimming at V came to 2 bases and at J to 7 bases, leaving 4 bases not matched to a gene. The germline V gene has CDR1 MGHRA and CDR2 YSYEKL. The CDR3 protein is CASSQLDRENSPLHF. CDR3 sequence (DNA): TGCGCCAGCAGCCAACTGGACAGGGAAAATTCACCCCTCCACTTT.

The V call is TRBV7-9, the J call TRBJ2-2; D might be TRBD2 (5 bases). Germline CDR1 is SEHNR and CDR2 is FQNEAQ (reference sequence). Trimming took off 4 bases at V and 6 bases at J, with 9 bases between the two ends. The CDR3 runs 13 residues. The CDR3 sequence is CASSSEGSGELFF. The CDR3 DNA sequence: TGTGCCAGCAGCTCCGAGGGCTCCGGGGAGCTGTTTTTT.

This chain links TRBV28 with TRBJ2-7; TRBD1 matches 9 bases. J gave up 2 bases and V 6 bases, and 5 bases lay outside the gene matches. Per the germline V gene, CDR1 is MDHEN and CDR2 is SYDVKM. This CDR3 spans 14 amino acids. CDR3 region: CASRGQGTTYEQYF. The DNA for the CDR3 is TGTGCCAGCAGAGGACAGGGGACCACCTACGAGCAGTACTTC.